A selection of T cell receptor beta chains follows, all from one sample in a study of CD8+ T cells in alopecia areata. Using immunoSEQ multiplex PCR, the repertoire was profiled, and TCRdb retains in-frame clones only, with some absent. Of about 90,000 clones in the sample, around 44% were seen once. The material was CD8+ T cells sorted from blood, obtained at week 24, from a patient treated with tofacitinib. Source of these receptors: a human donor with alopecia areata. CDR3s include the opening cysteine and the closing phenylalanine or tryptophan. D genes are given only for firm matches. A clone size is listed for some rows: how often the clone was seen (once, few, many), or a class if it is expanded.

j_call clone_size d_call v_call cdr3_length cdr3_nt cdr3_aa
TRBJ1-1 NA NA TRBV7-8 15 TGTGCCAGCACGACAGGCGGGGGCTCGAACACTGAAGCTTTCTTT CASTTGGGSNTEAFF
TRBJ2-2 few TRBD1 TRBV29-1 14 TGCAGCGTGTTGGGACAGGTGAACACCGGGGAGCTGTTTTTT CSVLGQVNTGELFF
TRBJ1-4 NA TRBD1 TRBV5-6 12 TGTGCCAGCAGAACAGGGGTCGGAAAACTGTTTTTT CASRTGVGKLFF
TRBJ2-7 few NA TRBV4-3 15 TGCGCCAGCAGCCAGCTAAGGGGTCCGAACTACGAGCAGTACTTC CASSQLRGPNYEQYF
TRBJ1-5 once NA TRBV27 13 TGTGCCAGCAGCTACGGGTTGGCTCAGCCCCAGCATTTT CASSYGLAQPQHF
TRBJ2-2 NA NA TRBV6-5 15 TGTGCCAGCAGTTTCAACAGATACAACACCGGGGAGCTGTTTTTT CASSFNRYNTGELFF
TRBJ2-5 NA NA TRBV6-5 13 TGTGCCAGCAGAGCCAATCTTGGGGAGACCCAGTACTTC CASRANLGETQYF
TRBJ1-1 NA NA TRBV4-1 16 TGCGCCAGCAGCCAAGTCGGTAGGTTGGGCGCCACTGAAGCTTTCTTT CASSQVGRLGATEAFF
TRBJ2-3 few NA TRBV7-9 12 TGTGCCTCCCGTTGGGGCACAGATACGCAGTATTTT CASRWGTDTQYF
TRBJ1-5 few NA TRBV10-3 15 TGTGCCCGGAACAGGGCGAACAATAGCAATCAGCCCCAGCATTTT CARNRANNSNQPQHF
TRBJ2-1 NA TRBD2 TRBV27 15 TGTGCCAGCAGTTTAGTGGGAGGGCCCCACAATGAGCAGTTCTTC CASSLVGGPHNEQFF
TRBJ2-7 NA NA TRBV7-8 14 TGTGCCAGCAGCGCGACGACAGGGACTCGGGAGCAGTACTTC CASSATTGTREQYF
TRBJ1-1 NA TRBD1 TRBV14 13 TGTGCCAGCAGCCTAATACCGACAGGGGGAACTTTCTTT CASSLIPTGGTFF
TRBJ2-7 NA TRBD1 TRBV9 15 TGTGCCAGCAGCCCCGGGACAGGGGGCTCGTACGAGCAGTACTTC CASSPGTGGSYEQYF
TRBJ2-7 NA NA TRBV27 11 TGTGCCAGCACGTACGGGAGCGAGCAGTACTTC CASTYGSEQYF
TRBJ2-7 NA NA TRBV29-1 13 TGCAGCGTTGATGGTAGCGGACCCCTCGAGCAGTACTTC CSVDGSGPLEQYF
TRBJ1-2 few TRBD1 TRBV29-1 13 TGCAGCGTTGAGGGACAGGGGGTCTATGGCTACACCTTC CSVEGQGVYGYTF
TRBJ2-1 NA NA TRBV19 13 TGTGCCACATCCCAGGGCTCCTACAATGAGCAGTTCTTC CATSQGSYNEQFF
TRBJ2-1 NA TRBD2 TRBV13 14 TGTGCCAGCAGCTTAAGCGGGAGGGACAATGAGCAGTTCTTC CASSLSGRDNEQFF
TRBJ1-2 few NA TRBV19 14 TGTGCCAGTAGCCCTCAGGGAGGGAACGGTGGCTACACCTTC CASSPQGGNGGYTF
TRBJ2-3 NA NA TRBV4-1 14 TGCGCCAGCAGCCAAGCTCTCAGCACAGATACGCAGTATTTT CASSQALSTDTQYF
TRBJ2-1 few NA TRBV11-2 11 TGTGCCAGCAGTCAGCCGAATGAGCAGTTCTTC CASSQPNEQFF
TRBJ2-5 NA TRBD1 TRBV13 16 TGTGCCAGCAGCGCAGGGACAGGCAAAGGGAAAGAGACCCAGTACTTC CASSAGTGKGKETQYF
TRBJ2-1 NA TRBD2 TRBV6-1 15 TGTGCCAGCAGTGAAAGGGAGGGGCCCTACAATGAGCAGTTCTTC CASSEREGPYNEQFF
TRBJ1-2 NA NA TRBV11-2 15 TGTGCCAGCAGCTTAGAGGCAGGGGCTAACTATGGCTACACCTTC CASSLEAGANYGYTF
TRBJ2-4 NA TRBD2 TRBV9 16 TGTGCCAGCAGCGTAGGGGGTAGCGGGAGAAAAAACATTCAGTACTTC CASSVGGSGRKNIQYF
TRBJ2-7 NA TRBD2 TRBV7-2 15 TGTGCCAGCAGTCGATATACTAGCGGGAGATACGAGCAGTACTTC CASSRYTSGRYEQYF
TRBJ2-1 once TRBD2 TRBV15 15 TGTGCCACCAGCTCCGGGACTAGCAGGACCGATGAGCAGTTCTTC CATSSGTSRTDEQFF
TRBJ1-2 once NA TRBV6-5 15 TGTGCCAGCAGTTACGAGGGTGGAGGAGACTATGGCTACACCTTC CASSYEGGGDYGYTF
TRBJ2-7 NA NA TRBV28 16 TGTGCCAGCAGTCCACTGACAAGTCCAGGGTCCTACGAGCAGTACTTC CASSPLTSPGSYEQYF
TRBJ1-4 few NA TRBV7-9 14 TGTGCCAGCACCTGGGACGGAGAAAATGAAAAACTGTTTTTT CASTWDGENEKLFF
TRBJ2-5 few TRBD1 TRBV29-1 15 TGCAGCGTTGTCTGGACAGGGGACGCGGGAGAGACCCAGTACTTC CSVVWTGDAGETQYF
TRBJ2-7 once TRBD2 TRBV29-1 12 TGCAGCGTGGCGACTAGCGGCTACGAGCAGTACTTC CSVATSGYEQYF
TRBJ2-7 NA NA TRBV10-3 12 TGTGCCATCTCCAAACAACCTGACGAGCAGTACTTC CAISKQPDEQYF
TRBJ1-1 once NA TRBV30 13 TGTGCCTGGAGTGTTTCGGGTTACACTGAAGCTTTCTTT CAWSVSGYTEAFF
TRBJ1-2 few NA TRBV23-1 10 TGCGCCAGCAGGAACGATGGCTACACCTTC CASRNDGYTF
TRBJ2-4 NA TRBD2 TRBV4-1 18 TGCGCCAGCAGCCTCCCCGGGTCCGCGGGAGGGCCCAAAAACATTCAGTACTTC CASSLPGSAGGPKNIQYF